The entry that follows covers one T cell receptor (beta chain) sequence. The antigen remains undetermined. The ends lost 4 bases at V and 0 bases at J; junction bases unmatched: 4. CDR1 and CDR2 (germline): SGDLS, YYNGEE. The CDR3 runs to 15 residues. Sequencing was performed with immunoSEQ multiplex PCR; in TCRdb, only in-frame clones are kept and a portion is missing. The table lists over 3,500 clones, less than 98% of them singletons. This sample stems from a study of naive CD8 T cells in extremely preterm neonates. The overall study: Adult ages are 25-50 years in the abstract, 20-50 in methods.

Findings and limits, study-wide: CDR3 nucleotide sharing was 2.7% in preterm, roughly 0.44% term, 0.03% children, about 0.0094% adults.

The chain employs TRBV9 and TRBJ2-3, with 8 bases lining up with TRBD2. The origin of this receptor is a human donor in good health. Sample: naive CD8+ T cells from blood. The CDR3 region is CASSPAGGSTDTQYF. The CDR3 nucleotides read TGTGCCAGCAGCCCCGCGGGGGGAAGCACAGATACGCAGTATTTT. Full variable domain (rest looked up from reference TRBV9 and TRBJ2-3): DSGVTQTPKHLITATGQRVTLRCSPRSGDLSVYWYQQSLDQGLQFLIQYYNGEERAKGNILERFSAQQFPDLHSELNLSSLELGDSALYFCASSPAGGSTDTQYFGPGTRLTVL.